This TCR beta chain originates from a study of T cell responses to AZD1222 COVID-19 vaccine. General study points: Researchers report vaccine-associated CD4 TCRs spanning spike, with dominance at 160-218 and 743-854.

The V end was cut by 4 bases, the J end by 2 bases, with 15 bases between. Germline V lookup: CDR1 SGHTA, CDR2 FQGNSA. The CDR3 length is 15 residues. With respect to this clone: Its target is unknown.

Some clones are missing from TCRdb's copy, which holds only in-frame ones; the method was immunoSEQ multiplex PCR. The table shows approximately 90,000 clones, with around 85% occurring only once. The receptor was derived from an adult in good health. Specimen: peripheral blood, collected on day 0 of AZD1222 vaccination. The chain is built from TRBV7-2 and TRBJ2-7; tentatively, D is TRBD1 or TRBD2 (6 bases each). The CDR3: CASSSQGGQTYEQYF. For the CDR3, the DNA is TGTGCCAGCAGCTCACAGGGAGGTCAAACCTACGAGCAGTACTTC.